Below, 14 T cell receptor beta chains from the same sample are listed, as sequenced in a study of T cells in Graves' hyperthyroidism and ophthalmopathy. Authors of the study amplified TCR beta CDR3 regions from RNA transcripts. TCR CDR3 regions were first amplified by RT-PCR with HTBI primers. TCRdb reprocessed the multiplex PCR reads via MiXCR and lists one record per CDR3 protein. The sample carries more than 500,000 distinct CDR3 sequences, 46% recorded once. The source material was peripheral blood or thyroid tissue (not recorded which). These receptors were taken from an adult woman with Graves' disease, either hyperthyroidism or ophthalmopathy (not recorded which).

The chain couples TRBV7-9 to TRBJ1-2; 8 nucleotides line up with TRBD1. V lost 4 bases to trimming and J lost 11 bases; unmatched junction nucleotides: 12. This CDR3 contains 14 residues. The germline gives CDR1 SEHNR, CDR2 FQNEAQ (reference sequence). The CDR3 here is CASSYLGQVPLYTF. The CDR3 DNA sequence: TGTGCCAGCAGCTACCTGGGACAGGTCCCTTTATACACCTTC.

Points on this clonotype: The junction and the germline gene differ at one end; a read error may be behind it. The chain joins TRBV5-1 to TRBJ1-2; tentatively, D is TRBD1 (6 bases). The V gene's germline CDR1 is SGHRS and CDR2 YFSETQ. This CDR3 region has 14 residues. The CDR3 DNA follows: TGTGCCAGCAGCCACAGGGCTTTGGCGGATGGCTACACCTTC. Its protein product is CASSHRALADGYTF.

The V and J genes are TRBV9 and TRBJ1-4; the D is unclear. The CDR3 extends over 14 amino acids. V gave up 5 bases and J gave up 0 bases, with 8 bases separating them. Germline V CDR1 and CDR2: SGDLS, YYNGEE. The CDR3, as DNA: TGTGCCAGCAGTAAGAGGTCAACTAATGAAAAACTGTTTTTT. As protein: CASSKRSTNEKLFF.

The CDR3 region is CASSYSAGTNEKLFF. The CDR3 bases are TGTGCCAGCAGTTACTCGGCTGGAACTAATGAAAAACTGTTTTTT. This rearrangement joins TRBV19 to TRBJ1-4; no definite D call. Trimming removed 9 bases from V and 1 base from J, with 15 bases in between. This CDR3 contains 15 residues. Germline assignment: CDR1 LNHDA and CDR2 SQIVND (reference sequence). Looking up the rest from reference TRBV19 and TRBJ1-4 gives the full variable domain: DGGITQSPKYLFRKEGQNVTLSCEQNLNHDAMYWYRQDPGQGLRLIYYSQIVNDFQKGDIAEGYSVSREKKESFPLTVTSAQKNPTAFYLCASSYSAGTNEKLFFGSGTQLSVL.

This clonotype was picked up many times. V usage is TRBV20-1 and J usage is TRBJ1-3, with D hard to call. The ends were cut back, 2 bases at V and 0 bases at J, with 8 bases in the middle. This CDR3 comprises 14 residues. Germline-derived CDR1 and CDR2 are DFQATT and SNEGSKA (reference sequence). Written as DNA, the CDR3 is TGCAGTGCTAGATGGGGAAACTCTGGAAACACCATATATTTT. Its protein is CSARWGNSGNTIYF.

This clonotype was counted ten times or more. The chain uses TRBV5-6 and TRBJ1-2; 11 positions match TRBD1. Germline CDR1 SGHDT, CDR2 YYEEEE. The CDR3 is made up of 14 amino acids. Germline trimming cut 2 bases from V and 7 bases from J; bases unmatched to any gene: 4. CDR3 in amino acids: CASSFGQGAGGYTF. The CDR3 nucleotides read TGTGCCAGCAGCTTTGGACAGGGGGCGGGTGGCTACACCTTC.

This chain uses TRBV7-9 with TRBJ2-7; a possible D gene is TRBD1 (6 bases). Germline assignment: CDR1 SEHNR and CDR2 FQNEAQ (reference sequence). V lost 5 bases to trimming and J lost 6 bases, with 11 bases between them. This CDR3 has 12 amino acids. This CDR3 is CASSVGQIEQYF. In DNA, the CDR3 is TGTGCCAGCAGCGTTGGACAGATCGAGCAGTACTTC.

Many counts were recorded for this clonotype. J is TRBJ1-1 and V is TRBV10-3; D unresolved. The CDR3 contains 13 residues. V was trimmed by 2 bases and J by 6 bases, leaving 10 bases between them. The germline V gene has CDR1 ENHRY and CDR2 SYGVKD. The CDR3 sequence is CAISEDPGAEAFF. The CDR3 DNA follows: TGTGCCATCAGTGAGGACCCTGGGGCTGAAGCTTTCTTT.

The genes are TRBV7-9 and TRBJ2-7; no clear D. This CDR3 spans 13 amino acids. Looked up from germline, CDR1 is SEHNR and CDR2 is FQNEAQ (reference sequence). V was clipped by 2 bases and J by 3 bases, with 8 bases between them. The CDR3 protein is CASSLTPDYEQYF. The CDR3 DNA sequence: TGTGCCAGCAGCTTAACTCCGGACTACGAGCAGTACTTC.

Concerning this clonotype itself: A read error is possible here, since a much larger clone lies one base away. This chain connects TRBV11-2 to TRBJ1-2; TRBD1 agrees at 8 bases. With V trimmed by 6 bases and J by 3 bases, 12 bases remained unmatched. Germline V gene sequence: CDR1 SGHAT, CDR2 FQNNGV. CDR3 length equals 16 residues. The CDR3 loop is CASRPRTGIKDYGYTF. The CDR3 DNA reads TGTGCCAGCAGGCCCCGGACAGGGATAAAAGACTATGGCTACACCTTC. Based on the CDR3 plus reference TRBV11-2 and TRBJ1-2, the full variable domain is EAGVAQSPRYKIIEKRQSVAFWCNPISGHATLYWYQQILGQGPKLLIQFQNNGVVDDSQLPKDRFSAERLKGVDSTLKIQPAKLEDSAVYLCASRPRTGIKDYGYTFGSGTRLTVV.

V usage is TRBV12-3 or TRBV12-4 and J usage is TRBJ1-1, with 10 positions matching TRBD1. The length of the CDR3 is 15 residues. V was clipped by 4 bases and J by 5 bases; unmatched bases: 7. CDR3 region: CASSSGQGLGTEAFF. In nucleotides, the CDR3 is TGTGCCAGCAGTTCGGGACAGGGGCTCGGGACTGAAGCTTTCTTT.

This clonotype appeared many times. The CDR3 reads CSVEAETGGETQYF. In DNA form, the CDR3 reads TGCAGCGTTGAAGCGGAAACGGGAGGGGAGACCCAGTACTTC. The rearrangement links TRBV29-1 to TRBJ2-5, with TRBD2 identical over 8 bases. Germline V gene data show CDR1 as SQVTM and CDR2 as ANQGSEA. With V trimmed by 1 base and J by 5 bases, 6 bases remained unmatched. This CDR3 comprises 14 residues. The full variable domain, with the rest looked up from reference TRBV29-1 and TRBJ2-5, is SAVISQKPSRDICQRGTSLTIQCQVDSQVTMMFWYRQQPGQSLTLIATANQGSEATYESGFVIDKFPISRPNLTFSTLTVSNMSPEDSSIYLCSVEAETGGETQYFGPGTRLLVL.

This clonotype showed up many times. The V and J genes are TRBV7-2 and TRBJ2-2; D unresolved. This CDR3 is built from 12 residues. V was pared by 6 bases and J by 3 bases, with 5 bases between. CDR1 and CDR2 from the germline V gene are SGHTA and FQGNSA. The CDR3 DNA is TGTGCCAGCAGTTGGGACACCGGGGAGCTGTTTTTT. As protein: CASSWDTGELFF. The full variable domain, its missing parts supplied by reference TRBV7-2 and TRBJ2-2, is GAGVSQSPSNKVTEKGKDVELRCDPISGHTALYWYRQSLGQGLEFLIYFQGNSAPDKSGLPSDRFSAERTGGSVSTLTIQRTQQEDSAVYLCASSWDTGELFFGEGSRLTVL.

This clonotype has a handful of counts. The rearrangement links TRBV6-2 or TRBV6-3 to TRBJ2-7; 8 bases line up with TRBD1. CDR3 length: 14 residues. The V segment lost 5 bases and the J segment 2 bases; nucleotides outside the gene matches: 5. Germline CDR1 is MNHEY and CDR2 is SVGEGT. The CDR3 is CASSLDREAYEQYF. CDR3 bases: TGTGCCAGCAGTCTGGACAGGGAGGCCTACGAGCAGTACTTC.